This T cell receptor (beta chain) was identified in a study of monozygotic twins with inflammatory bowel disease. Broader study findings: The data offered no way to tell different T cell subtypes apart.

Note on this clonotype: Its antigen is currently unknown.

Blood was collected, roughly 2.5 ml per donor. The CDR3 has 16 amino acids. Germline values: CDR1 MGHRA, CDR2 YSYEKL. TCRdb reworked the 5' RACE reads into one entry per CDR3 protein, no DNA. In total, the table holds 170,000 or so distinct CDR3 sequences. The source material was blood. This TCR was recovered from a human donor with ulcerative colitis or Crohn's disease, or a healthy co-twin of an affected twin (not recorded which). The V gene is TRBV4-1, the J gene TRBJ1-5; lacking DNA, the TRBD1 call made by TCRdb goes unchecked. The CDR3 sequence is CASSQGGQGLHQPQHF.